Sequencing of this T cell receptor (beta chain) was carried out in a study of vaccination and CD4 T cells after COVID-19. Study as a whole: Participants were given two doses of BNT162b2 or mRNA-1273 vaccine. Post-vaccine sample collection happened at a median of roughly 72 days after dose two, ranging 14 to 241. From HCoV-229E, HCoV-OC43, HCoV-NL63 and SARS-CoV-2, overlapping spike peptides were used to stimulate the cells.

Documented treatment: approximately 10-day PBMC culture with coronavirus spike peptide pools or control peptides (ViraFEST assay). The Oncomine TCR Beta short-read assay was what sequenced the DNA obtained from cultured CD4+ T cells. TCRdb called the PCR reads again in MiXCR, with one record for every CDR3 protein. The sample has fewer than 15,000 distinct CDR3 sequences, around 50% seen once. About this clonotype: Its antigen remains unidentified.

The CDR3 is made up of 16 amino acids. Germline V lookup: CDR1 DFQATT, CDR2 SNEGSKA (reference sequence). The V end lost 3 bases, the J end lost 2 bases, and 19 bases lay between the germline ends. The rearrangement links TRBV20-1 to TRBJ1-2; a possible D gene is TRBD1 (5 bases). This clonotype was sampled from a human donor with COVID-19. The sequencing used cultured CD4+ T cells from blood, collected after SARS-CoV-2 vaccination. The CDR3 is CSASGAPDRANYGYTF. The CDR3 bases are TGCAGTGCTAGTGGTGCTCCCGACAGAGCAAACTATGGCTACACCTTC.